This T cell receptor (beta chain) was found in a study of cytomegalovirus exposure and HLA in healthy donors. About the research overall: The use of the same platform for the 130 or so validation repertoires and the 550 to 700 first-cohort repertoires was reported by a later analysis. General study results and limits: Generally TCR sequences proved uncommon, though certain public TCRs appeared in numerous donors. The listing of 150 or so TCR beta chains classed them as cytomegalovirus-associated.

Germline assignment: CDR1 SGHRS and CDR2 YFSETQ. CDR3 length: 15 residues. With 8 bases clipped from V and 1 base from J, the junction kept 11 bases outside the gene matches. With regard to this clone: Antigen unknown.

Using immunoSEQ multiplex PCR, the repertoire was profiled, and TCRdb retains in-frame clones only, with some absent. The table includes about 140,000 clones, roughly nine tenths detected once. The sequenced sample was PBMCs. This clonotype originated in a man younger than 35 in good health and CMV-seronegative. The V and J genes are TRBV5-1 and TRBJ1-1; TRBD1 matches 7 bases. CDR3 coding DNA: TGCGCCAGTTCTATTAGTGGGACAGCGAACACTGAAGCTTTCTTT. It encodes CASSISGTANTEAFF.